A selection of T cell receptor beta chains follows, all from one sample in a study of shared clonotypes between healthy human individuals. TCRdb's copy holds only in-frame clones and misses some; the assay was immunoSEQ multiplex PCR. Of about 470,000 clones detected, roughly 77% appear once; the ten largest clones hold less than 15%. The sample was PBMCs. The source is a woman between 40 and 55 years old in good health. Some clones in this sample may be carry-over from other donors' samples. CDR3s include the opening cysteine and the closing phenylalanine or tryptophan. Each record gives: V gene, J gene, CDR3 protein.

TRBV7-8	TRBJ2-7	CASSLVGGGISYEQYF
TRBV6-4	TRBJ2-1	CASSVGTSGDNEQFF
TRBV5-4	TRBJ1-1	CASAQASMNTEAFF
TRBV4-1	TRBJ2-7	CASSQDRTGYTSEQYF
TRBV7-9	TRBJ1-4	CASSLGTSNEKLFF
TRBV5-1	TRBJ2-3	CASSYSSGRASTDTQYF
TRBV18	TRBJ1-2	CASSHETGGNGYTF
TRBV18	TRBJ1-5	CASSPPISGGSNQPQHF
TRBV6-5	TRBJ2-1	CASSIGRQGGEQFF
TRBV18	TRBJ1-1	CASSPGQGGVTEAFF
TRBV5-1	TRBJ2-2	CASSWTGGGNTGELFF
TRBV30	TRBJ1-5	CAWSGRNQPQHF
TRBV9	TRBJ1-5	CASSDGELNQPQHF
TRBV5-1	TRBJ2-7	CASSLEGLTYYEQYF
TRBV2	TRBJ1-6	CASRQVNSPLHF
TRBV9	TRBJ2-1	CASSVGGSGRVYEQFF
TRBV28	TRBJ2-1	CASSLFSQGWNEQFF
TRBV4-1	TRBJ1-2	CASSQGGGAGYTF
TRBV29-1	TRBJ2-7	CSVRTPSDYEQYF
TRBV7-8	TRBJ2-5	CASSSYRDRGETQYF
TRBV30	TRBJ1-1	CASAGQGSTEAFF
TRBV14	TRBJ1-2	CASSQAGPSGGYTF
TRBV18	TRBJ2-1	CASSPLTSGSGDEQFF
TRBV23-1	TRBJ2-2	CASSQSRGQPIQNTGELFF
TRBV5-1	TRBJ2-2	CASSLAIQGSGELFF
TRBV19	TRBJ2-6	CASKRTVGSSGANVLTF
TRBV9	TRBJ2-5	CASSVEMGGAETQYF
TRBV2	TRBJ2-7	CASSRTSGVGYEQYF
TRBV7-3	TRBJ2-1	CASSLRGTTYNEQFF
TRBV14	TRBJ2-7	CASSQGYEQYF
TRBV7-2	NA	CASSLDRGLPEQYF
TRBV7-9	TRBJ2-5	CASTPVARETQYF
TRBV18	TRBJ2-1	CASSQGAGGPSRNEQFF
TRBV18	TRBJ2-2	CASSPIGTGNTGELFF
TRBV14	TRBJ2-2	CASSPTSAGELFF
TRBV29-1	TRBJ1-2	CSVGGTGAHYGYTF
TRBV15	TRBJ2-7	CATSRDLFGGSGAYEQYF
TRBV28	TRBJ2-7	CASSLGGEQYF
TRBV13	TRBJ2-1	CASSPRGASYNEQFF
TRBV11-2	TRBJ1-4	CASSLVQGAYSEKLFF
TRBV18	TRBJ2-1	CASSQNTLAGGRDEQFF
TRBV9	TRBJ1-3	CASHGPGNTIYF